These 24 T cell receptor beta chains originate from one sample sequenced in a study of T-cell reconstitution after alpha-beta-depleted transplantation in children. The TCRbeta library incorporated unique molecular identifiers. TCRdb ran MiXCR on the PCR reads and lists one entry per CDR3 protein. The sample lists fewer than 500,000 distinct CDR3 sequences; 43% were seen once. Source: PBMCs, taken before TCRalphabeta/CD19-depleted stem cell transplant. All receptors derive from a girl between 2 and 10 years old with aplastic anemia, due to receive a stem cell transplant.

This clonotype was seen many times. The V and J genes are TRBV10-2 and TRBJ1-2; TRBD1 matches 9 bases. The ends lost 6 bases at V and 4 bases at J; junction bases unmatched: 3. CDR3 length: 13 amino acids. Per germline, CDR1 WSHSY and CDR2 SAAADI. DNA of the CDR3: TGCGCCAGCAGGGCGGGACAGGGCTATGGCTACACCTTC. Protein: CASRAGQGYGYTF.

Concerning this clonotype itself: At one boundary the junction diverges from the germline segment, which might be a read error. The CDR3 loop is CASRQAGLAGVEQFF. In DNA form, the CDR3 reads TGTGCTAGCAGGCAAGCGGGACTAGCGGGAGTTGAGCAGTTCTTC. This chain joins TRBV3-1 and TRBJ2-1; 14 bases are shared with TRBD2. The CDR3 consists of 15 residues. Germline-derived CDR1 and CDR2 are LGHDT and YNNKEL (reference sequence).

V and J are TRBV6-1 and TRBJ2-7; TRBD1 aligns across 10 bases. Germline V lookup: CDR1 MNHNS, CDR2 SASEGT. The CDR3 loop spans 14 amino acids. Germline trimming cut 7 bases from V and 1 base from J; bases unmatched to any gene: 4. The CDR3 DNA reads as TGTGCCAGCACATGGGACAGGGGTTCCTACGAGCAGTACTTC. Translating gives CASTWDRGSYEQYF.

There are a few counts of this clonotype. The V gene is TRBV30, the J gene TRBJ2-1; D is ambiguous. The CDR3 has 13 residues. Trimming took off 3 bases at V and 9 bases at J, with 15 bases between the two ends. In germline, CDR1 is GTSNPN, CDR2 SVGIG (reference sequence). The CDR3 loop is CAWRGFGVVEQFF. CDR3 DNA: TGTGCCTGGAGAGGTTTCGGAGTCGTTGAGCAGTTCTTC.

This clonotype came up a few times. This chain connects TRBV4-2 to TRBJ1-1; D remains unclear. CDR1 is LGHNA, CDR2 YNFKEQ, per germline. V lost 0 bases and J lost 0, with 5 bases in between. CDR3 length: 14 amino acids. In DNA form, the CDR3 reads TGTGCCAGCAGCCAAGATTTATTGAACACTGAAGCTTTCTTT. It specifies CASSQDLLNTEAFF.

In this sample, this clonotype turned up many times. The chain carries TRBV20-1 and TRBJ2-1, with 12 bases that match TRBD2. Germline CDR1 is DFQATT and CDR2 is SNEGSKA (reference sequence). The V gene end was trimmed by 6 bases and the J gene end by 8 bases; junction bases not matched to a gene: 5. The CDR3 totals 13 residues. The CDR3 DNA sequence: TGCAGTGCGCCGACTAGCGGGAGTCATGAGCAGTTCTTC. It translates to CSAPTSGSHEQFF.

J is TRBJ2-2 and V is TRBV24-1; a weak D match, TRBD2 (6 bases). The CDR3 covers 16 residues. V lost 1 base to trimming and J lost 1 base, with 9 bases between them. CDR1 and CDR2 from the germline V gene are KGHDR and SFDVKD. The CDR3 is CATSDFSGRNTGELFF. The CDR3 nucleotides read TGTGCCACCAGTGATTTTTCCGGGAGGAACACCGGGGAGCTGTTTTTT.

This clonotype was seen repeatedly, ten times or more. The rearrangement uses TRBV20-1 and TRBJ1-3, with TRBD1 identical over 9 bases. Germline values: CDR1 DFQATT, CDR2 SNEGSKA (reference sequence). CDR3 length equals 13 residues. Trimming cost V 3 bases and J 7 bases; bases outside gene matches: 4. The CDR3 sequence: CSARRGTGNTIYF. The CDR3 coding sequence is TGCAGTGCTAGGAGGGGGACAGGGAACACCATATATTTT.

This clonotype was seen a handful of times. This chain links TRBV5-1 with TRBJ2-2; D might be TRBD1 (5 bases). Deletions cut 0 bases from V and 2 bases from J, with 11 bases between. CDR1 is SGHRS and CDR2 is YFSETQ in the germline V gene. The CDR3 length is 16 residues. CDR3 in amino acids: CASSLESGKNTGELFF. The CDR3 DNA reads TGCGCCAGCAGCTTGGAGTCAGGGAAAAACACCGGGGAGCTGTTTTTT.

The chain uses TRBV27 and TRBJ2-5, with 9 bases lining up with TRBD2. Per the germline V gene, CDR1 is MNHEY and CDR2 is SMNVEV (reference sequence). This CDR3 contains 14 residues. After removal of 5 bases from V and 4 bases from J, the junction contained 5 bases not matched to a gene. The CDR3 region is CASSPGLAPETQYF. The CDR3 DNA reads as TGTGCCAGCAGTCCGGGACTAGCCCCAGAGACCCAGTACTTC.

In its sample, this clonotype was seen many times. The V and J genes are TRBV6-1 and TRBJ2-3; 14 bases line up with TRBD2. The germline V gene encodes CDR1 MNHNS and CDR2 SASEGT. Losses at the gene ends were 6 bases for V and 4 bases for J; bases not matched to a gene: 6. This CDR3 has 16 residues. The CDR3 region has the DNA TGTGCCAGCAGACGCGGGACTAGCGGGAGTGCAGATACGCAGTATTTT. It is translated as CASRRGTSGSADTQYF.

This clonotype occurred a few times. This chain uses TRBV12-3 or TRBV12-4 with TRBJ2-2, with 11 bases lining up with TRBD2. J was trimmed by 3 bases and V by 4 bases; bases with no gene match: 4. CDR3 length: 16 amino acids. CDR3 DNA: TGTGCCAGCAGTTGGACTAGCGGGCCCTACACCGGGGAGCTGTTTTTT. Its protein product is CASSWTSGPYTGELFF.

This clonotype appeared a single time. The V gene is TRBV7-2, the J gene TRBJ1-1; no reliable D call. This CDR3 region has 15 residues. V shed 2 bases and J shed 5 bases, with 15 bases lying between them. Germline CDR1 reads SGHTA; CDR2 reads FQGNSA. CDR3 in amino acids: CASSLIWIGETEAFF. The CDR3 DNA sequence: TGTGCCAGCAGCTTAATATGGATAGGTGAAACTGAAGCTTTCTTT.

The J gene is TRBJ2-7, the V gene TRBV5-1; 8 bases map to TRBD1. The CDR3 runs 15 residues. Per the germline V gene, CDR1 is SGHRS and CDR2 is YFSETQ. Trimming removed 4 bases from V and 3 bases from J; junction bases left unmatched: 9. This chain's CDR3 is CASSLQDRGIYEQYF. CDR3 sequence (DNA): TGCGCCAGCAGCCTACAAGACAGGGGAATCTACGAGCAGTACTTC.

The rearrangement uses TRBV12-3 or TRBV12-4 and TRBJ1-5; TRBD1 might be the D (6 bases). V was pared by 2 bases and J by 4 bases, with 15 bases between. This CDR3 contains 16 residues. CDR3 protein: CASSLPSRGRNQPQHF. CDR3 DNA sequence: TGTGCCAGCAGTTTACCCTCAAGGGGGAGAAATCAGCCCCAGCATTTT.

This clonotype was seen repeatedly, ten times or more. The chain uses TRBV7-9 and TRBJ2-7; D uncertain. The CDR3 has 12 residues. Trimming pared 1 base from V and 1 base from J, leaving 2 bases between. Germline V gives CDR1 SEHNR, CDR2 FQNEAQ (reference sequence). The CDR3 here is CASSLVSYEQYF. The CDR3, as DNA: TGTGCCAGCAGCTTAGTGTCCTACGAGCAGTACTTC.

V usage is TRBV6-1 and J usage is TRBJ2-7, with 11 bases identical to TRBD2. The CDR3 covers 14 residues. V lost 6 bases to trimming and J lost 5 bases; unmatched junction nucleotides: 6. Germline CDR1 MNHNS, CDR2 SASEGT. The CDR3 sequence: CASSPLAGVNEQYF. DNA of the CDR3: TGTGCCAGCAGCCCACTAGCGGGAGTGAACGAGCAGTACTTC.

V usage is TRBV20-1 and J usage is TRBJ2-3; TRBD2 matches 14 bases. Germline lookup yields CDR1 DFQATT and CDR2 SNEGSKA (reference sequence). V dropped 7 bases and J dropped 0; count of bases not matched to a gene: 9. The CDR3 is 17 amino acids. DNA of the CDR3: TGCAGTGTGCAGGGCGGGACTAGCGGGGGTAGCACAGATACGCAGTATTTT. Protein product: CSVQGGTSGGSTDTQYF.

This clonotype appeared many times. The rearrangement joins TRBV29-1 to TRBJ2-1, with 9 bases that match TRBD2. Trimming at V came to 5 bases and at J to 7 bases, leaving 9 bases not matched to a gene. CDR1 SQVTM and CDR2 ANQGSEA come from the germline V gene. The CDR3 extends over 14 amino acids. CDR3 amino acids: CSVSPSGVGNEQFF. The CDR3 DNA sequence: TGCAGCGTTTCGCCTAGCGGGGTCGGGAATGAGCAGTTCTTC.

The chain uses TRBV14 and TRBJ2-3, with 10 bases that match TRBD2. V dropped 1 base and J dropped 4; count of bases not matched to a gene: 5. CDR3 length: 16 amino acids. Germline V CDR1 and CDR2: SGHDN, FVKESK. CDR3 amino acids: CASSQGASGSADTQYF. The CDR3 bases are TGTGCCAGCAGCCAAGGGGCTAGCGGGAGTGCAGATACGCAGTATTTT.

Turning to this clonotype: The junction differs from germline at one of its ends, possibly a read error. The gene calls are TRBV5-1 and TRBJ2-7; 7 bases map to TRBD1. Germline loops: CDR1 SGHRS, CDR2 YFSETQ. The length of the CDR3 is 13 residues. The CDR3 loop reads CASSLDRVYELYF. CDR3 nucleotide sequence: TGCGCCAGCAGCCTCGACAGGGTCTACGAGCTGTACTTC.

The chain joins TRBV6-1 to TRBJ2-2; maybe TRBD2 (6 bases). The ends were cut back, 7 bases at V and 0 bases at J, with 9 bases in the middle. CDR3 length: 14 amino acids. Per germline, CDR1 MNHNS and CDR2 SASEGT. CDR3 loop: CASTEGSNTGELFF. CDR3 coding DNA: TGTGCCAGCACGGAGGGGTCGAACACCGGGGAGCTGTTTTTT.

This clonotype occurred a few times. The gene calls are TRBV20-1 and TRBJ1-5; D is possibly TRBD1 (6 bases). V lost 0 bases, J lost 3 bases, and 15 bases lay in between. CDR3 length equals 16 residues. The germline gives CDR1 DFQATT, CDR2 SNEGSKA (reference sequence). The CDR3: CSARDSTGGDNQPQHF. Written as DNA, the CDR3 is TGCAGTGCTAGAGATTCGACAGGAGGTGACAATCAGCCCCAGCATTTT.

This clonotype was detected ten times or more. The CDR3 reads CASSSGTGDGYTF. The CDR3 DNA reads TGTGCCAGCAGTTCCGGGACAGGGGATGGCTACACCTTC. The rearrangement links TRBV12-3 or TRBV12-4 to TRBJ1-2, with 10 bases fitting TRBD1. This CDR3 has 13 amino acids. Trimming cost V 4 bases and J 6 bases; bases outside gene matches: 2.